The 21 T cell receptor beta chains given below trace back to one sample, sequenced in a study of radiotherapy plus CTLA-4 blockade in lung cancer. TCRdb's table, derived via immunoSEQ multiplex PCR, lists solely in-frame clones and lacks some. The sample includes 85,000 to 130,000 clones, more than 75% of them seen just once. The specimen was peripheral blood, collected from a patient treated with radiotherapy plus ipilimumab. These receptors all stem from a human donor with non-small cell lung cancer that progressed on radiotherapy plus ipilimumab. Some clones in this sample may be carry-over from other donors' samples.

The gene calls are TRBV6-5 and TRBJ1-1; possible D gene TRBD1, 5 bases. The CDR3 is 15 residues long. The V gene's germline CDR1 is MNHEY and CDR2 SVGAGI. Trimming removed 7 bases from V and 3 bases from J, with 18 bases in between. DNA of the CDR3: TGTGCCAGCAACCGGCGACCTACACAGGACACTGAAGCTTTCTTT. Translating gives CASNRRPTQDTEAFF.

This chain joins TRBV7-9 and TRBJ2-5; 7 nucleotides agree with TRBD2. This CDR3 has 14 amino acids. The germline V gene encodes CDR1 SEHNR and CDR2 FQNEAQ (reference sequence). V trimming: 5 bases; J trimming: 7 bases; junction bases outside the gene matches: 10. CDR3 protein: CASSPVTSRTTQYF. For the CDR3, the DNA is TGTGCCAGCAGCCCAGTGACTAGCCGGACGACCCAGTACTTC. Full variable domain (rest looked up from reference TRBV7-9 and TRBJ2-5): DTGVSQNPRHKITKRGQNVTFRCDPISEHNRLYWYRQTLGQGPEFLTYFQNEAQLEKSRLLSDRFSAERPKGSFSTLEIQRTEQGDSAMYLCASSPVTSRTTQYFGPGTRLLVL.

The V call is TRBV7-2, the J call TRBJ1-5; unclear D gene. The V end was cut by 5 bases, the J end by 3 bases, with 11 bases between. Germline V CDR1 and CDR2: SGHTA, FQGNSA. This CDR3 is built from 14 residues. CDR3 sequence (DNA): TGTGCCAGCAGCCCGCAAGGGCTCAATCAGCCCCAGCATTTT. This codes for CASSPQGLNQPQHF.

The chain uses TRBV6-1 and TRBJ2-3; D remains ambiguous. The CDR3 is 14 amino acids. The germline CDR1 and CDR2 sequences are MNHNS and SASEGT. Trimming took 7 bases from V and 8 from J, leaving 19 bases between them. CDR3 in amino acids: CASTEDGARLTQYF. CDR3 coding DNA: TGTGCCAGCACCGAGGATGGCGCGAGGCTTACGCAGTATTTT.

The chain recombines TRBV7-8 with TRBJ1-2, with a possible D match to TRBD1 (6 bases). V dropped 4 bases and J dropped 5 bases, with 8 bases sitting between them. CDR1 is SGHVS, CDR2 FQNEAQ, per germline. The CDR3 runs to 12 residues. CDR3 amino acids: CASSYTGYGYTF. In DNA, the CDR3 is TGTGCCAGCAGCTATACAGGGTATGGCTACACCTTC.

V is TRBV4-2 and J is TRBJ2-3, with D uncertain. V was pared by 1 base and J by 2 bases, with 10 bases between. The CDR3 consists of 15 residues. Germline V gene lookup returns CDR1 LGHNA and CDR2 YNFKEQ. The CDR3 DNA reads as TGTGCCAGCAGCCAAGTTTTTGACACCACAGATACGCAGTATTTT. Protein: CASSQVFDTTDTQYF.

In this sample, this clone turned up once. In nucleotides, the CDR3 is TGTGCCAGCAGTTCCCTCGACAGACGAACATCCGGGGAGCTGTTTTTT. It translates to CASSSLDRRTSGELFF. The chain couples TRBV27 to TRBJ2-2, with a weak D call TRBD1 (5 bases). Germline assignment: CDR1 MNHEY and CDR2 SMNVEV (reference sequence). Trimming shortened V by 4 bases and J by 6 bases, and 18 bases separated the two germline ends. The CDR3 runs 16 residues.

The chain uses TRBV25-1 and TRBJ1-3; D is unclear. The CDR3 has 15 residues. Between the trimmed V and J ends, which lost 4 bases and 3 bases, there was a span of 13 bases. Germline V gene lookup returns CDR1 MGHDK and CDR2 SYGVNS. The CDR3 DNA reads as TGTGCCAGCAGTGTACCCATGGATGTTGGAAACACCATATATTTT. Translating it yields CASSVPMDVGNTIYF.

V gene TRBV7-3 combines with J gene TRBJ2-2; TRBD2 aligns across 8 bases. V lost 0 bases, J lost 3 bases, and 6 bases stayed unmatched. The CDR3 runs 17 residues. CDR1 SGHTA and CDR2 FQGTGA come from the germline V gene. In nucleotides, the CDR3 is TGTGCCAGCAGCTTAACGGGAGAAGCGGGGGACACCGGGGAGCTGTTTTTT. Protein sequence: CASSLTGEAGDTGELFF.

The chain joins TRBV6-5 to TRBJ1-2, with D perhaps matching TRBD1 (5 bases). Trimming removed 1 base at V and 2 bases at J, with 14 bases between. In germline, CDR1 is MNHEY, CDR2 SVGAGI. This CDR3 spans 16 amino acids. The CDR3 is CASSYWDPGRNYGYTF. The CDR3, as DNA: TGTGCCAGCAGTTACTGGGACCCGGGAAGGAACTATGGCTACACCTTC.

This sequence joins TRBV5-1 and TRBJ2-1; D unresolved. Germline-derived CDR1 and CDR2 are SGHRS and YFSETQ. Trimming removed 5 bases from V and 5 bases from J, with 8 bases in between. The CDR3 runs to 12 residues. CDR3 in amino acids: CASSRGHNEQFF. The DNA of the CDR3 is TGCGCCAGCAGTCGTGGTCACAATGAGCAGTTCTTC. Full variable domain (remainder filled in from reference TRBV5-1 and TRBJ2-1): KAGVTQTPRYLIKTRGQQVTLSCSPISGHRSVSWYQQTPGQGLQFLFEYFSETQRNKGNFPGRFSGRQFSNSRSEMNVSTLELGDSALYLCASSRGHNEQFFGPGTRLTVL.

The chain joins TRBV7-2 to TRBJ2-1; TRBD1 aligns across 8 bases. CDR3 length: 12 amino acids. The J segment lost 8 bases and the V segment lost 5 bases, leaving 2 bases of the junction unmatched. Germline V gene lookup returns CDR1 SGHTA and CDR2 FQGNSA. Written as DNA, the CDR3 is TGTGCCAGCAGCCGACAGGGGTATGAGCAGTTCTTC. Its translation: CASSRQGYEQFF.

This clone was observed once. The rearrangement uses TRBV7-5 and TRBJ2-3; the tabulated D call, TRBD2, remains unverified against the DNA. TRBV7-5 is termed a pseudogene. The CDR3 has 17 residues. The CDR3 DNA sequence: TGTGCCAGAAGCTCTCCTTTGGGCGGGGGGGCCACAGATACGCAGTATTTT. This translates into CARSSPLGGGATDTQYF.

The chain combines TRBV4-2 with TRBJ2-5; the match to TRBD2 covers 15 bases. After removal of 4 bases from V and 2 bases from J, the junction contained 5 bases not matched to a gene. There are 17 residues in the CDR3. Germline loops: CDR1 LGHNA, CDR2 YNFKEQ. CDR3 DNA sequence: TGTGCCAGCAGCCGGACTAGCGGGGGGGCCCCACAAGAGACCCAGTACTTC. The encoded protein is CASSRTSGGAPQETQYF.

J is TRBJ2-3 and V is TRBV5-1; 7 bases match TRBD2. This CDR3 is 16 amino acids long. V lost 2 bases to trimming and J lost 2 bases; unmatched junction nucleotides: 8. Per germline, CDR1 SGHRS and CDR2 YFSETQ. In DNA, the CDR3 is TGCGCCAGCAGCTTTGGGCGGGAGATTACCACAGATACGCAGTATTTT. It encodes CASSFGREITTDTQYF.

The gene calls are TRBV5-1 and TRBJ1-1, with 7 bases lining up with TRBD1. Germline-derived CDR1 and CDR2 are SGHRS and YFSETQ. The V gene end was trimmed by 1 base and the J gene end by 2 bases; junction bases not matched to a gene: 5. The CDR3 extends over 15 amino acids. CDR3 region: CASSLQGGFNTEAFF. The CDR3 coding sequence is TGCGCCAGCAGCTTGCAGGGGGGTTTTAACACTGAAGCTTTCTTT.

CDR3 protein: CASMGVSGANVLTF. The DNA of the CDR3 is TGTGCCAGCATGGGGGTCTCTGGGGCCAACGTCCTGACTTTC. The chain recombines TRBV5-5 with TRBJ2-6, with D possibly called TRBD1 or TRBD2 (5 bases each). V gave up 6 bases and J gave up 0 bases, with 7 bases separating them. Looked up from germline, CDR1 is SGHKS and CDR2 is YYEKEE (reference sequence). The CDR3 is 14 residues long.

This clone was observed a handful of times. The genes are TRBV4-2 and TRBJ2-2, with TRBD2 identical over 11 bases. The CDR3 spans 15 residues. Germline loops: CDR1 LGHNA, CDR2 YNFKEQ. After removal of 0 bases from V and 6 bases from J, the junction contained 0 bases not matched to a gene. The CDR3 DNA is TGTGCCAGCAGCCAAGATAGCGGGGGGGCCGGGGAGCTGTTTTTT. It translates to CASSQDSGGAGELFF.

The CDR3 sequence: CASSFPIGTGSNYEQYF. CDR3 sequence (DNA): TGTGCCAGCAGCTTTCCCATCGGGACAGGGAGTAACTACGAGCAGTACTTC. The V and J genes are TRBV7-2 and TRBJ2-7; the match to TRBD1 covers 9 bases. Trimming removed 3 bases from V and 3 bases from J; junction bases left unmatched: 12. This CDR3 contains 17 residues. Germline V gene data show CDR1 as SGHTA and CDR2 as FQGNSA. The variable domain in full, with the rest retrieved from reference TRBV7-2 and TRBJ2-7, is GAGVSQSPSNKVTEKGKDVELRCDPISGHTALYWYRQSLGQGLEFLIYFQGNSAPDKSGLPSDRFSAERTGGSVSTLTIQRTQQEDSAVYLCASSFPIGTGSNYEQYFGPGTRLTVT.

The chain couples TRBV20-1 to TRBJ1-4; D is unresolved. Germline CDR1 and CDR2: DFQATT and SNEGSKA (reference sequence). Trimming shortened V by 7 bases and J by 8 bases, and 11 bases separated the two germline ends. The CDR3 runs 11 residues. The CDR3 loop is CSVAPGEKLFF. CDR3 DNA sequence: TGCAGTGTGGCCCCCGGGGAAAAACTGTTTTTT.

The J gene is TRBJ2-7, the V gene TRBV5-6; the D is unclear. The germline CDR1 and CDR2 sequences are SGHDT and YYEEEE. V lost 6 bases and J lost 4, with 20 bases in between. The CDR3 extends over 15 amino acids. The CDR3 protein is CASTPDPNTAYEQYF. CDR3 sequence (DNA): TGTGCCAGCACACCAGACCCAAACACCGCATACGAGCAGTACTTC.